This TCR beta chain was profiled in a study of blood T cell repertoires in COVID-19. For the study at large: There were acute and convalescent COVID-19 samples, and they came from the United States, Italy and Spain. The analysed material was cDNA or gDNA that came from T cells, B-cell-depleted T cells, or PBMCs.

This clone was seen just once. The CDR3 consists of 14 residues. Germline CDR1 SGHNT, CDR2 YYREEE (reference sequence). Germline trimming cut 0 bases from V and 10 bases from J; bases unmatched to any gene: 6. The authors' processing: How many nucleated cells were present was estimated from reference gene primer amplification. TCRdb's copy holds only in-frame clones and misses some; the assay was immunoSEQ multiplex PCR. From that table come the V and J calls and clone size; the DNA was used to work out D and trimming. The profile shows about 120,000 clones, just under 90% of them singletons. This clonotype originated in a woman aged 45 to 65 with acute or convalescent COVID-19. Sequenced: peripheral blood. This chain joins TRBV5-4 and TRBJ1-4; 7 bases agree with TRBD1. DNA for the CDR3: TGTGCCAGCAGCTTGGGACAGGGAGAGGGAAAACTGTTTTTT. This codes for CASSLGQGEGKLFF.